This TCR beta chain comes out of a study of CD8+ T cells in alopecia areata (dated by TCRdb to the late 2010s). About the investigation overall: Treated patients were enrolled in an open-label pilot trial of oral tofacitinib at 5 to 10 mg twice daily for moderate-to-severe alopecia areata. TCRbeta CDR3 regions were amplified by immunoSEQ multiplex PCR with 35 Vbeta forward and 13 Jbeta reverse primers. Biopsies were taken from tofacitinib-treated patients at baseline and at 4 and 24 weeks of treatment, and a later scalp biopsy was taken in several of the tofacitinib-treated patients. Disease severity in treated patients was measured with the SALT score, which quantifies the percentage of affected scalp surface area. The RNA source kit depended on sample type: the PAXgene miRNA kit for fixed scalp, the miRNeasy kit for PBMCs, and the RNeasy kit for mouse skin. Tofacitinib was administered for 6 to 18 months, and 6 months of follow-up off drug were then conducted to assess delayed response and recurrence. On the human side, TCRbeta sequencing was run on scalp tissue and on sorted CD4+ and CD8+ peripheral blood T cells from healthy controls and from alopecia areata patients with either patchy or totalis/universalis disease. The study used high-throughput TCRbeta sequencing to examine T cell clonal expansion in alopecia areata, in both the C3H/HeJ mouse model and human patients. Scalp clonality was compared among normal scalp (n=4), patchy alopecia areata scalp (n=8), and alopecia totalis/universalis scalp (n=8). Study-level results and caveats: Tofacitinib significantly lowered scalp clonality and the number of expanded CD8+ clones among the top 100 scalp clones. Resident alphabeta T cells in normal human skin are also sequenced, complicating scalp TCR repertoire analysis, unlike mouse skin dominated by gammadelta T cells. Because the treated cohort was small and had just a single nonresponder, larger studies are needed to establish links between baseline CD8+ expansion and response. During tofacitinib treatment, many expanded lesional clones stuck around in both scalp and blood, and this persistence may partly explain why relapse happens after treatment is stopped. Compared with mice, TCR sequences shared between patients were less clear, possibly partly because of HLA diversity across the patient population. Compared with normal scalp, lesional scalp had higher clonality and more expanded CD8+ clones, particularly in alopecia totalis/universalis, a pattern that suggests antigenic drive.

Libraries came from the immunoSEQ multiplex PCR assay. For TCR sequencing, RNA was extracted from every sample and reverse transcribed into cDNA to serve as template. SuperScript III was used for first-strand cDNA synthesis, primed with a 2:1 mix of oligo-dT and random hexamers. Amplification bias was assessed with a synthetic immune receptor repertoire, and residual bias was removed computationally. Concerning the study's data processing: After raw reads were preprocessed to remove errors, the CDR3 was defined following IMGT conventions as running from the conserved cysteine to phenylalanine. Clonality was calculated as 1 minus Shannon entropy normalized by log2 of the number of productive unique TCRs. CD4 or CD8 identity of scalp clones was inferred by cross-referencing scalp TCRbeta sequences with sorted blood CD4 and CD8 repertoires. Held by TCRdb, this immuneACCESS table contains in-frame sequences only and omits some clones. Under half of the omission traces to an unresolved V gene where checked; the cause of the rest is unknown. D and trimming were read from the DNA, whereas the V and J calls and clone size are those reported in that table. This sample comprises more than 150,000 clones, approximately 56% of them detected only once. Around 3.2% of the sample is in the top ten clones.

Taken with the paper, the label for time point translates to: around 28 days on oral tofacitinib. In light of the paper, this sample's treatment or condition label describes: oral pan-JAK inhibitor, 5-10 mg twice daily. Peripheral blood and lesional scalp punch biopsies were obtained from patients with alopecia areata. PBMCs were isolated by density centrifugation and stained for CD3, CD4 and CD8, after which CD4+ and CD8+ T cells were sorted on a FACSAria. On this clone itself: What this receptor recognizes is not known. One base away there is no much larger clone; base qualities are not given.

The material sequenced was CD4+ T cells sorted from blood, taken at week 4, from a patient treated with tofacitinib. The sequence was obtained from a human donor with alopecia areata.

The nucleotide sequence is TGTGCCAGCAGGTTCGGGACAGGGTCCTACGAGCAGTACTTC. It translates to CASRFGTGSYEQYF. This chain is built from TRBV6-5 and TRBJ2-7; TRBD1 lines up with 9 middle nucleotides. Compared with germline, V lacks 6 bases and J lacks 1 base; bases without a gene match: 4. The CDR1 and CDR2 encoded by the germline V gene are MNHEY and SVGAGI. Taken from cysteine to phenylalanine, the CDR3 has 14 residues. This entry keeps only the CDR3 DNA: 42 bases, framed from base 1.